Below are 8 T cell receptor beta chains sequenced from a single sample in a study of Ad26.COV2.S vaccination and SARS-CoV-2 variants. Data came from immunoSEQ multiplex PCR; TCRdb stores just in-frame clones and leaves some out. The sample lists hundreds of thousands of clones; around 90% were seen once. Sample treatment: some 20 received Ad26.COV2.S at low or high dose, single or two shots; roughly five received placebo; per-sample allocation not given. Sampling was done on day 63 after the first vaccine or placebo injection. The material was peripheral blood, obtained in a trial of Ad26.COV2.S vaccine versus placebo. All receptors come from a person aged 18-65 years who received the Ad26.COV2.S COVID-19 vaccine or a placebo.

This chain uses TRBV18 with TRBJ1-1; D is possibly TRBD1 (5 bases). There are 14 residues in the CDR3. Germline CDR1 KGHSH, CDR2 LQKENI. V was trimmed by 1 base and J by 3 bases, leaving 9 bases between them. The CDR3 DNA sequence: TGTGCCAGCTCACCACGTTGGGACGACACTGAAGCTTTCTTT. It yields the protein CASSPRWDDTEAFF.

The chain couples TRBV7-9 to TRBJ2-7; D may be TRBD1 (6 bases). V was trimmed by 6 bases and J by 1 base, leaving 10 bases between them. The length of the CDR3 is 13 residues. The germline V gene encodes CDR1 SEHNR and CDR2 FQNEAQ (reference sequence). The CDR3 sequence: CASRSDSSYEQYF. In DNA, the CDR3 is TGTGCCAGCAGGTCGGACAGTTCCTACGAGCAGTACTTC.

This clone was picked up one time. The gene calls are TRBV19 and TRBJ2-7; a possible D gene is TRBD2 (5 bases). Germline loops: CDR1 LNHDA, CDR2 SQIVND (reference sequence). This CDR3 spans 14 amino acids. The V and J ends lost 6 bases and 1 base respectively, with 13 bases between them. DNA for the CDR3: TGTGCCAGTAGCTCCGGCGGGCGATCCTACGAGCAGTACTTC. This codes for CASSSGGRSYEQYF.

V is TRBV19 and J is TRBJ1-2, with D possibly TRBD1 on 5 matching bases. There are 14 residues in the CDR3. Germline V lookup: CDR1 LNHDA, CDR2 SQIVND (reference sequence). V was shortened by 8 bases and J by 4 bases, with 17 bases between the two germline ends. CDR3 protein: CASRSGRISYGYTF. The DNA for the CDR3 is TGTGCCAGTCGGTCGGGACGGATTTCCTATGGCTACACCTTC. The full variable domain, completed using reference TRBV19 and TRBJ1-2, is DGGITQSPKYLFRKEGQNVTLSCEQNLNHDAMYWYRQDPGQGLRLIYYSQIVNDFQKGDIAEGYSVSREKKESFPLTVTSAQKNPTAFYLCASRSGRISYGYTFGSGTRLTVV.

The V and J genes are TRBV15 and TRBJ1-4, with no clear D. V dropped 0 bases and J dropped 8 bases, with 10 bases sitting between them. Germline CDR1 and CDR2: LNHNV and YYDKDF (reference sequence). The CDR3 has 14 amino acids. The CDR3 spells CATSRDWGGEKLFF. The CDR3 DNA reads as TGTGCCACCAGCAGAGATTGGGGTGGGGAAAAACTGTTTTTT.

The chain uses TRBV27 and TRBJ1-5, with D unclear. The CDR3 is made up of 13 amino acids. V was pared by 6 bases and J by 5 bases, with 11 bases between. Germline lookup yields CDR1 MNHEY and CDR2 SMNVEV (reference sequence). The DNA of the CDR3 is TGTGCCAGCAGCCTCCGGACCGATCAGCCCCAGCATTTT. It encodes CASSLRTDQPQHF.

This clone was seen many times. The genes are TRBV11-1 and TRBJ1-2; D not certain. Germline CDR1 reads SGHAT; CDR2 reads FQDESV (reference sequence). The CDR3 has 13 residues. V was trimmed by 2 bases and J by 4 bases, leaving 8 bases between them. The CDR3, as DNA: TGTGCCAGCAGCTTAAACTTTTTCTATGGCTACACCTTC. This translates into CASSLNFFYGYTF.

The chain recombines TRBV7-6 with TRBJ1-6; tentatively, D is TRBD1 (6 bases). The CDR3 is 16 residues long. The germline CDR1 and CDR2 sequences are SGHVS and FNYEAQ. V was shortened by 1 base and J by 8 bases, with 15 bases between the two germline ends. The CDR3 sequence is CASSLGPGASDSPLHF. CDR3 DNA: TGTGCCAGCAGCTTAGGCCCGGGGGCAAGCGATTCACCCCTCCACTTT.